Judged by abundance, the clone carrying this T cell receptor (beta chain) is large. The antigen is not known. The source of the sample is a study of metastatic and nonmetastatic thyroid tumors. Study at large: Repertoires were compared across blood and tumor or nodule tissue from malignant and benign thyroid patients.

Thyroid surgery was preceded by no treatment in any patient. MiXCR was used by TCRdb to re-call the PCR reads. Of about 7,000 clones listed, around two fifths are singletons. Germline trimming cut 5 bases from V and 5 bases from J; bases unmatched to any gene: 11. The CDR3 length is 15 residues. Germline assignment: CDR1 SGHAT and CDR2 FQNNGV. Regarding the study as a whole: Across blood and tumor, TCR beta diversity in malignant thyroid tumors was reportedly significantly higher than in benign nodules.

The sample consisted of tumor tissue. V is TRBV11-2 and J is TRBJ2-5; 7 bases map to TRBD2. The sequence derives from a female donor with papillary thyroid cancer or a benign thyroid nodule (not recorded which). Some clones in this sample may be carry-over from other donors' samples. This CDR3 reads CASSDYRREGETQYF. In nucleotides, the CDR3 is TGTGCCAGCAGCGATTACCGCAGGGAGGGGGAGACCCAGTACTTC.